These 3 T cell receptor beta chains share one sample of origin, sequenced in a study of cytomegalovirus exposure and HLA in healthy donors. The PCR made use of 60 Vbeta and 13 Jbeta primers. Method: immunoSEQ multiplex PCR; TCRdb's copy keeps in-frame clones and lacks some. Seen here are about 270,000 clones, approximately 70% observed once, and the top ten hold 2% to 2.5%. The specimen sequenced was PBMCs. The receptors derive from a female donor in good health and CMV-seronegative.

The chain couples TRBV6-6 to TRBJ1-2; D possibly corresponds to TRBD1 (6 bases). Germline V gives CDR1 MNHNY, CDR2 SVGAGI (reference sequence). This CDR3 spans 12 amino acids. V was trimmed by 6 bases and J by 3 bases, leaving 8 bases between them. The CDR3: CASRPGDYGYTF. DNA of the CDR3: TGTGCCAGCAGGCCAGGGGACTATGGCTACACCTTC.

This chain joins TRBV25-1 and TRBJ1-2; 8 positions match TRBD1. The CDR3 length is 13 residues. V dropped 2 bases and J dropped 5; count of bases not matched to a gene: 1. Germline V gene data show CDR1 as MGHDK and CDR2 as SYGVNS. Written as DNA, the CDR3 is TGTGCCAGCAGTGAACAGGGGGCTTATGGCTACACCTTC. Its translation: CASSEQGAYGYTF.

This CDR3 reads CASSVEAGGTYEQYF. The CDR3 nucleotides are TGTGCCAGCAGCGTAGAAGCGGGAGGGACCTACGAGCAGTACTTC. V is TRBV9 and J is TRBJ2-7, with 10 bases that match TRBD2. The CDR3 spans 15 residues. J was trimmed by 2 bases and V by 0 bases; bases with no gene match: 2. Germline values: CDR1 SGDLS, CDR2 YYNGEE.